The 11 T cell receptor beta chains below all came from one sample that was sequenced in a study of radiation and T cells in renal cell carcinoma. Indicated time point: blood 4 weeks post-SBRT, at nephrectomy. Treatment denoted: 15 Gy SBRT to primary tumor, nephrectomy 4 weeks later. The table came from immunoSEQ multiplex PCR; TCRdb's copy has only in-frame clones and leaves some out. Here the sample spans 150,000 or so clones, roughly nine tenths being singletons. This material consisted of blood, taken from a patient whose treatment included radiotherapy and nephrectomy. The receptors derive from a woman between 45 and 60 years old with renal cell carcinoma.

The chain combines TRBV7-9 with TRBJ1-5; TRBD1 matches 8 bases. Unmatched junction bases numbered 4, after V lost 7 bases and J lost 5 bases. The V gene's germline CDR1 is SEHNR and CDR2 FQNEAQ (reference sequence). This CDR3 has 13 amino acids. Here the CDR3 reads CASTDRGDQPQHF. The DNA for the CDR3 is TGTGCCAGCACCGACAGGGGCGATCAGCCCCAGCATTTT.

This clone was seen more than once but under ten times. The chain couples TRBV19 to TRBJ2-3, with D unclear. This CDR3 region has 14 residues. With 11 bases removed from V and 0 bases from J, the gap between germline ends came to 15 bases. CDR1 is LNHDA, CDR2 SQIVND, per germline (reference sequence). As DNA, the CDR3 is TGTGCCTCGACCGAGCTGTCAAGCACAGATACGCAGTATTTT. Its protein is CASTELSSTDTQYF.

This chain links TRBV6-1 with TRBJ2-7; maybe TRBD2 (5 bases). V was shortened by 1 base and J by 4 bases, with 11 bases between the two germline ends. Germline V CDR1 and CDR2: MNHNS, SASEGT. The CDR3 has 14 amino acids. This CDR3 is CASSEGGQVYEQYF. CDR3 DNA sequence: TGTGCCAGCAGTGAAGGAGGGCAGGTTTACGAGCAGTACTTC.

This clone was observed once. V is TRBV7-3 and J is TRBJ1-6, with TRBD1 as a possible D gene (6 bases). The V end was cut by 1 base, the J end by 1 base, with 14 bases between. The CDR3 spans 18 residues. CDR1 and CDR2 from the germline V gene are SGHTA and FQGTGA. In DNA form, the CDR3 reads TGTGCCAGCAGCTTAAGGGGGCCAGGGGAATCCTATAATTCACCCCTCCACTTT. Its protein product is CASSLRGPGESYNSPLHF.

The J gene is TRBJ1-4, the V gene TRBV5-8; no clear D gene. The germline V and J ends were trimmed by 2 bases and 0 bases, with 14 bases remaining between them. The CDR3 is 17 amino acids. Germline V CDR1 and CDR2: SGHTS, YDEGEE. The CDR3 DNA reads TGTGCCAGCAGCTTTGAACGGGGAGTTGCAACTAATGAAAAACTGTTTTTT. Protein product: CASSFERGVATNEKLFF.

V gene TRBV18 combines with J gene TRBJ1-2; 9 positions agree with TRBD1. The CDR3 contains 18 residues. Germline V lookup: CDR1 KGHSH, CDR2 LQKENI. V was pared by 1 base and J by 6 bases, with 15 bases of the junction left unmatched. The CDR3 protein is CASSPLPDGQGRKNGYTF. CDR3 coding DNA: TGTGCCAGCTCACCACTCCCTGATGGACAGGGGAGGAAGAATGGCTACACCTTC.

The rearrangement uses TRBV19 and TRBJ2-1, with D possibly being TRBD2 (6 bases). The ends were cut back, 1 base at V and 8 bases at J, with 18 bases in the middle. CDR1 and CDR2 (germline): LNHDA, SQIVND (reference sequence). The CDR3 is made up of 16 amino acids. The CDR3 nucleotides read TGTGCCAGTAGTATAGTGGCCGGGCGGGGTGGCGATGAGCAGTTCTTC. It specifies CASSIVAGRGGDEQFF.

The sample holds one count of this clone. Germline and junction disagree at one end, which may indicate a read error. The gene calls are TRBV7-7 and TRBJ1-1; 9 bases agree with TRBD1. The germline V gene has CDR1 SSHAT and CDR2 FNYEAQ (reference sequence). The CDR3 totals 13 residues. The CDR3 protein is CASSQGTGTEAFF. The CDR3 DNA follows: TGTGCTAGCAGCCAAGGGACAGGGACTGAAGCTTTCTTT.

The chain carries TRBV19 and TRBJ2-5, with TRBD2 matching over 12 bases. The germline V gene has CDR1 LNHDA and CDR2 SQIVND (reference sequence). With 6 bases clipped from V and 3 bases from J, the junction kept 5 bases outside the gene matches. The CDR3 runs to 15 residues. The chain's CDR3 is CASRASGGAEETQYF. CDR3 nucleotides: TGTGCCAGTAGGGCTAGCGGGGGGGCCGAAGAGACCCAGTACTTC.

The genes are TRBV7-8 and TRBJ1-1, with TRBD1 identical over 7 bases. Per the germline V gene, CDR1 is SGHVS and CDR2 is FQNEAQ. CDR3 length equals 15 residues. V shed 5 bases and J 2 bases; nucleotides not matched to a gene: 8. The CDR3 region has the DNA TGTGCCAGCAGCCGAGGACAGGTTGGAAACACTGAAGCTTTCTTT. Translating gives CASSRGQVGNTEAFF.

J is TRBJ1-2 and V is TRBV6-5; 7 nucleotides align to TRBD1. CDR1 is MNHEY and CDR2 is SVGAGI in the germline V gene. The CDR3 is 15 amino acids. After removal of 4 bases from V and 7 bases from J, the junction contained 12 bases not matched to a gene. In DNA form, the CDR3 reads TGTGCCAGCAGTTTGACAGGGCCTGGGGTAGGTGGCTACACCTTC. Residues: CASSLTGPGVGGYTF.